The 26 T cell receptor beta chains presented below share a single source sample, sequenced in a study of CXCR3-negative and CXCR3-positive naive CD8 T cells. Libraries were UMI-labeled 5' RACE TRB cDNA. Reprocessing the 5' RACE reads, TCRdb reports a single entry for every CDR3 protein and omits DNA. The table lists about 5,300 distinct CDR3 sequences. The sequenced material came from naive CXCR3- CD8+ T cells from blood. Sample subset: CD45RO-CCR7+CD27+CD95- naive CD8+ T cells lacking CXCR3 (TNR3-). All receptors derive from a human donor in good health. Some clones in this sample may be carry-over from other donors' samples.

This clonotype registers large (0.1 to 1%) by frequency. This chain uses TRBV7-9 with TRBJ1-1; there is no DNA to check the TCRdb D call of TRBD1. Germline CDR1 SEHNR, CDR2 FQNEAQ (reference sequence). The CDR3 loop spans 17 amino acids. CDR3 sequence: CASSLFGQGLMNTEAFF.

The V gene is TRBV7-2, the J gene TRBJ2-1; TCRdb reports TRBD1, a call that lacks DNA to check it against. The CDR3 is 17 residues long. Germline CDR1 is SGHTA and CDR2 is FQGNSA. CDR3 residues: CASSLAPRVDAYNEQFF.

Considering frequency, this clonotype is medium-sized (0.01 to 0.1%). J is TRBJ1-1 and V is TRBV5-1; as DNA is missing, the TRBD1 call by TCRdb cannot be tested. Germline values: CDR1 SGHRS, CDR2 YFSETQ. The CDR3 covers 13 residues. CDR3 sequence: CASSGTGGSEAFF. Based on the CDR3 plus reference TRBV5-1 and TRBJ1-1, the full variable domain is KAGVTQTPRYLIKTRGQQVTLSCSPISGHRSVSWYQQTPGQGLQFLFEYFSETQRNKGNFPGRFSGRQFSNSRSEMNVSTLELGDSALYLCASSGTGGSEAFFGQGTRLTVV.

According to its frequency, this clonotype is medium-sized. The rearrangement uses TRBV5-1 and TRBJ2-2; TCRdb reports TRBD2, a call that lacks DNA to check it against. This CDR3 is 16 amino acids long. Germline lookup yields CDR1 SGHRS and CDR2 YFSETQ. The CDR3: CASSIWTSGSTGELFF.

CDR3 region: CSAAGGQDYEQYF. The chain joins TRBV29-1 to TRBJ2-7; TCRdb selects TRBD2, and the lack of DNA leaves this call unchecked. Germline values: CDR1 SQVTM, CDR2 ANQGSEA. The CDR3 contains 13 residues.

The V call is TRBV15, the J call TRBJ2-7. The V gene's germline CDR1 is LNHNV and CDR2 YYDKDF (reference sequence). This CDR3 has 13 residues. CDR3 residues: CATSRDPTGEQYF.

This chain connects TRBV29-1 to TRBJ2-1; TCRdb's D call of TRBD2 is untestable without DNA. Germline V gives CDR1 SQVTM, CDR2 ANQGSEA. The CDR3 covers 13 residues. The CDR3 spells CSVMTSGRAEQFF.

CDR3 protein: CSAQRGTGVRAEAFF. The chain has TRBV20-1 and TRBJ1-1; the D call from TCRdb, TRBD1, cannot be confirmed without DNA. CDR1 is DFQATT, CDR2 SNEGSKA, per germline (reference sequence). CDR3 size: 15 residues.

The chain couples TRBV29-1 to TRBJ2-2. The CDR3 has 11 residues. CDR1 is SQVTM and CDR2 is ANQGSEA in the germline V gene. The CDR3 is CSVGVTGELFF.

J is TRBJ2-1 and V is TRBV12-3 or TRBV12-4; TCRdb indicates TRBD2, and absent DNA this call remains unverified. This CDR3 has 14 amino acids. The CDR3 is CASSRTSGINEQFF.

Here the CDR3 reads CASSLAGANEKLFF. This chain connects TRBV13 to TRBJ1-4; the D call from TCRdb, TRBD1, cannot be confirmed without DNA. CDR1 and CDR2 (germline): PRHDT, FYEKMQ (reference sequence). The CDR3 consists of 14 residues.

This CDR3 is CASSKTYGAYEQYF. The V gene is TRBV2, the J gene TRBJ2-7. The CDR3 is 14 amino acids. In germline, CDR1 is SNHLY, CDR2 FYNNEI.

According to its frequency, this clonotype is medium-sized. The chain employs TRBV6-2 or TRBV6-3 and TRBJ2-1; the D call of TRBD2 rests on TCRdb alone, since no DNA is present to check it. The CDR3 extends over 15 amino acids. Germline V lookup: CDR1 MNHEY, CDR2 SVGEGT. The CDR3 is CASRVRQSSYNEQFF.

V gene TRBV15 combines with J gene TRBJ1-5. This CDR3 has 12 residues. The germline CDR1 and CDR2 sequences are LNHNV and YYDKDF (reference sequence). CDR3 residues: CATSSGNQPQHF.

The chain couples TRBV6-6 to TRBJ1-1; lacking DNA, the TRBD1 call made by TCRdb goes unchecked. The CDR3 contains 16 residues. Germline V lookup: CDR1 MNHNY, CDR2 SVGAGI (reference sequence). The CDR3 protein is CASSWDLKGANTEAFF.

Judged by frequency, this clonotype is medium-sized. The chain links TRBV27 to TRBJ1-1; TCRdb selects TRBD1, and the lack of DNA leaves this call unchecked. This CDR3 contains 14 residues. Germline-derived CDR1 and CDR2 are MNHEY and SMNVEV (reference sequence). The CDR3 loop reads CASSARIGILEAFF.

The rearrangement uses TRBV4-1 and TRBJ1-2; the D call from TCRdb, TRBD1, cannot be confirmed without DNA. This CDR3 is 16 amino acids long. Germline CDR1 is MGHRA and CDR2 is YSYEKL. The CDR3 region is CASSQAHGASGYGYTF.

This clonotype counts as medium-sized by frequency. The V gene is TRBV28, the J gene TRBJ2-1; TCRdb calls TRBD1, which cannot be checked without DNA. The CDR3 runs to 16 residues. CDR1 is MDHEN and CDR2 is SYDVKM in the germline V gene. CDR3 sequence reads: CASSPLASALRDEQFF. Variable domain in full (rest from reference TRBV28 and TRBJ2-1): DVKVTQSSRYLVKRTGEKVFLECVQDMDHENMFWYRQDPGLGLRLIYFSYDVKMKEKGDIPEGYSVSREKKERFSLILESASTNQTSMYLCASSPLASALRDEQFFGPGTRLTVL.

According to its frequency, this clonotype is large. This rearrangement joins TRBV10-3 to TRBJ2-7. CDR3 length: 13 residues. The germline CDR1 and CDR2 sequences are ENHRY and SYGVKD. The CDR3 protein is CAISVGGTYEQYF.

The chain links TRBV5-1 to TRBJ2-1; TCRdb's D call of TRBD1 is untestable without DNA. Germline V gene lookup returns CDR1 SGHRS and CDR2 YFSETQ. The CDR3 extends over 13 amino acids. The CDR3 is CASSLGQGEEQFF.

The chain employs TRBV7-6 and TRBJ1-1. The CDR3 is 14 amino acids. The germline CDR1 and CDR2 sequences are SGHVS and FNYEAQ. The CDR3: CASSSSGTDYEAFF.

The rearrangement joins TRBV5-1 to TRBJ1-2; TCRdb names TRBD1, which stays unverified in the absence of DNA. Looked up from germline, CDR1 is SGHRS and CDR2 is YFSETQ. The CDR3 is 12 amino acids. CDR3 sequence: CASSGDSYGYTF.

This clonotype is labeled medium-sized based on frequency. The CDR3 loop is CSASPIQATPQETQYF. V gene TRBV20-1 combines with J gene TRBJ2-5; TCRdb names TRBD1, which stays unverified in the absence of DNA. CDR3 length: 16 amino acids. CDR1 is DFQATT and CDR2 is SNEGSKA in the germline V gene (reference sequence).

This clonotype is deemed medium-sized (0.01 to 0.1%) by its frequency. The CDR3 loop reads CSVARESEAFF. The chain uses TRBV29-1 and TRBJ1-1. This CDR3 region has 11 residues. Per germline, CDR1 SQVTM and CDR2 ANQGSEA.

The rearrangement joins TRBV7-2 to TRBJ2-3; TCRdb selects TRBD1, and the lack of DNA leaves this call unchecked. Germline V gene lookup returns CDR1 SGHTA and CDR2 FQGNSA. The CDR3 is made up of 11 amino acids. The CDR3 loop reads CASSPGQLLYF.

CDR3 sequence: CASSKADTQYF. V and J are TRBV7-8 and TRBJ2-3. The V gene's germline CDR1 is SGHVS and CDR2 FQNEAQ. This CDR3 has 11 amino acids.